This T cell receptor beta chain came from a study of blood T cells in healthy people across ages. Study-wide findings and caveats: Donor CMV infection status was unknown, possibly confounding age-related changes in expanded clonotypes. The study found TCR beta diversity correlated strongly with naive T cell percentage.

Trimming took off 3 bases at V and 2 bases at J, with 15 bases between the two ends. The CDR3 runs to 15 residues. CDR1 is GTSNPN and CDR2 is SVGIG in the germline V gene (reference sequence). In regard to this clonotype: Its antigen remains unidentified.

Primed by a sample-barcoded 5' primer and a J-beta primer mix, a second PCR proceeded for roughly 6 to 12 cycles. Each CDR3 protein is one row after TCRdb ran MiXCR on the 5' RACE reads. The table shows over 600,000 distinct CDR3 sequences, with roughly 21% occurring only once. The V and J genes are TRBV30 and TRBJ2-3, with D tentatively TRBD1 or TRBD2 (5 bases each). The sample consisted of blood. The receptor comes from a man between 65 and 85 years old in good health. The CDR3 DNA reads as TGTGCCTGGAGCTTGGGACGGGCCTACACAGATACGCAGTATTTT. This codes for CAWSLGRAYTDTQYF.